These T cell receptor beta chains were read from a single sample in a study of blood T cells in healthy people across ages. TCRdb analysed the 5' RACE reads with MiXCR anew, one entry per CDR3 protein. The sample holds 1.5 million to 2 million distinct CDR3 sequences, less than 50% seen once. Sequenced: blood. The receptors derive from a middle-aged woman in good health. Both conserved end residues are part of each CDR3. The D gene is left open where the match is weak. Size is omitted from some rows. Given values are once, few, many or a class for expanded clones.

. few TRBJ2-7 TRBV6-2/TRBV6-3 CASSSHTRGFSYEQYF TGTGCCAGCAGCTCTCATACCAGGGGTTTCTCCTACGAGCAGTACTTC
. once TRBJ2-7 TRBV6-2/TRBV6-3 CASSYLGIDSCEQYF TGTGCCAGCAGTTACCTCGGGATAGATAGCTGCGAGCAGTACTTC
TRBD1 . TRBJ2-2 TRBV12-3/TRBV12-4 CASSPGQSTGELFF TGTGCCAGCAGCCCGGGACAGTCCACCGGGGAGCTGTTTTTT
. . TRBJ2-1 TRBV7-6 CASSLSPGNWEQFF TGTGCCAGCAGCTTAAGCCCAGGGAATTGGGAGCAGTTCTTC
TRBD1 . TRBJ2-7 TRBV4-3 CASSPGDRELSYEQYF TGCGCCAGCAGCCCAGGCGACAGGGAATTATCCTACGAGCAGTACTTC
TRBD1 . TRBJ1-6 TRBV6-6 CASRSRTGGIGSPLHF TGTGCCAGCAGATCCCGGACAGGGGGTATCGGTTCACCCCTCCACTTT
TRBD1 . TRBJ2-7 TRBV7-9 CASSEGQRKAYEQYF TGTGCCAGCAGCGAGGGACAGCGAAAAGCCTACGAGCAGTACTTC
TRBD2 . TRBJ2-5 TRBV7-2 CASSLEDGTSGGVRETQYF TGTGCCAGCAGCTTAGAGGATGGGACTAGCGGGGGGGTGCGAGAGACCCAGTACTTC
. few TRBJ1-2 TRBV20-1 CSARLSGYTF TGCAGTGCTAGGCTCAGCGGCTACACCTTC
TRBD2 . TRBJ2-1 TRBV5-1 CASSLGAGAAYNEQFF TGCGCCAGCAGCTTGGGAGCGGGGGCCGCCTACAATGAGCAGTTCTTC
TRBD1 . TRBJ1-2 TRBV27 CASSLSRQGRGGYTF TGTGCCAGCAGTTTATCCCGACAGGGGCGGGGAGGCTACACCTTC
. . TRBJ2-1 TRBV6-2/TRBV6-3 CASSPAGAAYNEQFF TGTGCCAGCAGTCCCGCTGGGGCAGCCTACAATGAGCAGTTCTTC
TRBD2 . TRBJ2-7 TRBV7-2 CASSLEGGLAGAYEQYF TGTGCCAGCAGCTTAGAGGGGGGACTAGCGGGAGCCTACGAGCAGTACTTC
TRBD1 . TRBJ1-1 TRBV4-2 CASSQRQGPAFF TGTGCCAGCAGCCAGAGACAGGGGCCGGCTTTCTTT
. . TRBJ2-3 TRBV21-1 CASNTTAADTQYF TGTGCCAGCAACACCACAGCGGCAGATACGCAGTATTTT
. . TRBJ2-1 TRBV25-1 CASSDAAWEQFF TGTGCCAGCAGTGATGCCGCCTGGGAGCAGTTCTTC
TRBD2 few TRBJ2-1 TRBV20-1 CSALGLAGDMGETQFF TGCAGTGCCTTGGGACTAGCGGGGGATATGGGGGAGACCCAGTTCTTC